A single T cell receptor (beta chain) is shown here with its context. Sequencing used immunoSEQ multiplex PCR; TCRdb keeps in-frame clones, though not all of them. The sample includes about 160,000 clones, roughly 84% of them seen just once. The data were obtained in a study of blood T cell repertoires in COVID-19. Germline loops: CDR1 MDHEN, CDR2 SYDVKM. This CDR3 contains 13 residues. Between the trimmed V and J ends, which lost 5 bases and 5 bases, there was a span of 9 bases. This TCR was sampled from a woman aged 45-60 years who had recovered from COVID-19. The specimen sequenced was PBMCs or T cells enriched from blood (not recorded which). The chain recombines TRBV28 with TRBJ1-4; a weak D match, TRBD1 (6 bases). The DNA for the CDR3 is TGTGCCAGCAGTGGGACACCAAATGAAAAACTGTTTTTT. Translated: CASSGTPNEKLFF.